This passage covers 15 T cell receptor beta chains from one sample sequenced in a study of blood T cell repertoires in COVID-19. Produced via immunoSEQ multiplex PCR; TCRdb's table is partial and in-frame only. Of about 150,000 clones listed, 80% are singletons. The specimen sequenced was peripheral blood. The receptor source for this set is a man aged 55-75 years with acute or convalescent COVID-19.

The chain combines TRBV5-1 with TRBJ2-1; D remains unclear. This CDR3 spans 15 amino acids. CDR1 and CDR2 (germline): SGHRS, YFSETQ. V lost 2 bases to trimming and J lost 3 bases, with 12 bases between them. CDR3 nucleotides: TGCGCCAGCAGCTTCAACCCTACGGGCTACAATGAGCAGTTCTTC. Protein sequence: CASSFNPTGYNEQFF.

J is TRBJ2-7 and V is TRBV5-6, with 8 bases that match TRBD1. The CDR3 runs to 15 residues. Germline CDR1 and CDR2: SGHDT and YYEEEE. V shed 4 bases, J shed 2 bases, and the junction held 8 bases outside the gene matches. CDR3 loop: CASSINRGVTYEQYF. DNA of the CDR3: TGTGCCAGCAGCATCAACAGGGGGGTGACCTACGAGCAGTACTTC. Full variable domain (missing parts from reference TRBV5-6 and TRBJ2-7): DAGVTQSPTHLIKTRGQQVTLRCSPKSGHDTVSWYQQALGQGPQFIFQYYEEEERQRGNFPDRFSGHQFPNYSSELNVNALLLGDSALYLCASSINRGVTYEQYFGPGTRLTVT.

The count of this clone is one. This rearrangement joins TRBV6-2 or TRBV6-3 to TRBJ1-5, with a weak D call TRBD1 (6 bases). This CDR3 comprises 14 residues. Trimming left V 3 bases short and J 3 bases short, with 9 bases between. Germline values: CDR1 MNHEY, CDR2 SVGEGT. DNA for the CDR3: TGTGCCAGCAGTTATTGGGGGCCCAATCAGCCCCAGCATTTT. Amino acid sequence: CASSYWGPNQPQHF.

This clone was detected only a few times. The chain combines TRBV2 with TRBJ1-6; no reliable D call. The germline gives CDR1 SNHLY, CDR2 FYNNEI. The ends were cut back, 7 bases at V and 0 bases at J, with 7 bases in the middle. The CDR3 length is 14 residues. As DNA, the CDR3 is TGTGCCAGCATCAGAAGCTCCTATAATTCACCCCTCCACTTT. Translating it yields CASIRSSYNSPLHF.

The rearrangement joins TRBV6-6 to TRBJ1-1; 7 bases match TRBD1. Losses at the gene ends were 4 bases for V and 5 bases for J; bases not matched to a gene: 4. This CDR3 is 13 amino acids long. Germline CDR1 and CDR2: MNHNY and SVGAGI (reference sequence). DNA for the CDR3: TGTGCCAGCAGTTCCCACAGGGGTACTGAAGCTTTCTTT. Translating it yields CASSSHRGTEAFF.

CDR3 in DNA: TGCGCCAGCAGCCAGGACCTCGGGGGGGTCCGGGGGCTTAACACCATATATTTT. This encodes CASSQDLGGVRGLNTIYF. The J gene is TRBJ1-3, the V gene TRBV4-1; the D gene is possibly TRBD1 (6 bases). Germline assignment: CDR1 MGHRA and CDR2 YSYEKL. The V end was cut by 3 bases, the J end by 7 bases, with 25 bases between. The CDR3 totals 18 residues.

The genes are TRBV9 and TRBJ2-7; D is unclear. The germline CDR1 and CDR2 sequences are SGDLS and YYNGEE. Trimming took off 0 bases at V and 3 bases at J, with 13 bases between the two ends. CDR3 length equals 15 residues. The CDR3 DNA sequence: TGTGCCAGCAGCGTAGACGGATACAACAGCTACGAGCAGTACTTC. Its protein is CASSVDGYNSYEQYF.

V gene TRBV7-9 combines with J gene TRBJ1-2; 7 nucleotides align to TRBD1. CDR1 and CDR2 (germline): SEHNR, FQNEAQ (reference sequence). The J segment lost 7 bases and the V segment lost 4 bases, leaving 6 bases of the junction unmatched. This CDR3 spans 13 amino acids. The CDR3 sequence is CASSSTGMGGYTF. The DNA for the CDR3 is TGTGCCAGCAGCTCGACAGGGATGGGTGGCTACACCTTC.

The V gene is TRBV28, the J gene TRBJ2-7; unclear D gene. The CDR3 covers 14 residues. Germline V CDR1 and CDR2: MDHEN, SYDVKM. The germline V and J ends were trimmed by 1 base and 0 bases, with 7 bases remaining between them. The CDR3 DNA sequence: TGTGCCAGCAGTTTATTTCTTTCCTCCTACGAGCAGTACTTC. Protein sequence: CASSLFLSSYEQYF.

V and J are TRBV29-1 and TRBJ1-2; D unresolved. Trimming removed 4 bases at V and 3 bases at J, with 9 bases between. Germline V CDR1 and CDR2: SQVTM, ANQGSEA. The CDR3 is 12 residues long. Written as DNA, the CDR3 is TGCAGCGTTGCCCGGGAGTACTATGGCTACACCTTC. This encodes CSVAREYYGYTF.

This clone was detected once. The J gene is TRBJ1-6, the V gene TRBV28; D uncertain. The germline CDR1 and CDR2 sequences are MDHEN and SYDVKM. V gave up 7 bases and J gave up 9 bases, with 16 bases separating them. The CDR3 sequence is 14 residues long. The CDR3 loop is CASMDEGRFSPLHF. The CDR3 nucleotides are TGTGCCAGCATGGACGAGGGCAGGTTTTCACCCCTCCACTTT.

The chain carries TRBV7-2 and TRBJ2-7, with 9 bases that match TRBD1. This CDR3 comprises 16 residues. From germline, CDR1 is SGHTA and CDR2 FQGNSA. V was pared by 5 bases and J by 5 bases, with 13 bases of the junction left unmatched. CDR3 in amino acids: CASSTRTGTGSHEQYF. As DNA, the CDR3 is TGTGCCAGCAGCACGCGAACCGGGACAGGGTCCCACGAGCAGTACTTC.

The chain recombines TRBV7-2 with TRBJ1-3, with a possible D match to TRBD1 (5 bases). The CDR3 has 17 residues. Germline CDR1 SGHTA, CDR2 FQGNSA. Trimming took off 1 base at V and 2 bases at J, with 15 bases between the two ends. The CDR3 coding sequence is TGTGCCAGCAGCTTAGTTGCGGGGGATAAAGCTGGAAACACCATATATTTT. Protein product: CASSLVAGDKAGNTIYF.

This clone was seen only a few times. The junction departs from germline at one end; a sequencing error may be responsible. The rearrangement uses TRBV10-3 and TRBJ2-3, with D possibly TRBD2 on 5 matching bases. CDR1 is ENHRY and CDR2 is SYGVKD in the germline V gene. This CDR3 is 14 amino acids long. The CDR3 DNA sequence: TGTGCCATCAATGAGGGAGTGGGCACAGATACGCAGTATTTT. As protein: CAINEGVGTDTQYF.

This chain connects TRBV6-5 to TRBJ1-2; 8 bases align to TRBD1. Germline V gives CDR1 MNHEY, CDR2 SVGAGI. This CDR3 spans 14 amino acids. The trim removed 6 bases at V and 1 base at J, leaving 4 bases unmatched. The CDR3 region has the DNA TGTGCCAGCAGGATAGACAGGGGTAACTATGGCTACACCTTC. Translation: CASRIDRGNYGYTF.